The clone carrying this TCR beta chain was seen more than once but under ten times. Original methodology: Reference gene primer amplification yielded estimated nucleated cell counts. The method was immunoSEQ multiplex PCR; TCRdb's version includes in-frame clones alone and lacks a portion of them. Clone size and the V and J calls come from that table; the DNA yielded D and trimming. The table lists approximately 140,000 clones, approximately 86% of them singletons, with around 3.3% in the top ten. This sample stems from a study of blood T cell repertoires in COVID-19. CDR1 SGHTS and CDR2 YDEGEE come from the germline V gene. The CDR3 has 17 residues. After removal of 4 bases from V and 5 bases from J, the junction contained 11 bases not matched to a gene.

This receptor was taken from an older man with acute or convalescent COVID-19. The chain has TRBV5-8 and TRBJ2-1, with 11 bases fitting TRBD2. Material: peripheral blood. CDR3 residues: CASSAMLTSGIDNEQFF. CDR3 nucleotides: TGTGCCAGCAGCGCGATGCTGACTAGCGGGATCGACAATGAGCAGTTCTTC.